These 8 T cell receptor beta chains share one sample of origin, sequenced in a study of shared clonotypes between healthy human individuals. Here immunoSEQ multiplex PCR was the method, and the copy in TCRdb shows in-frame clones only, minus some. The sample records about 1 million clones, about 70% being singletons. The sample consisted of memory CD4+ T cells sorted from blood. Subset denoted: CD45RA-negative fraction. The receptor source for this set is a man aged 18 to 30 in good health.

This clone was counted a few times. The CDR3 region is CASSKEYTIYF. The DNA for the CDR3 is TGTGCCAGCAGTAAAGAGTACACCATATATTTT. The chain carries TRBV6-1 and TRBJ1-3; D not resolved. Per the germline V gene, CDR1 is MNHNS and CDR2 is SASEGT. The CDR3 runs to 11 residues. Trimming took off 5 bases at V and 8 bases at J, with 7 bases between the two ends.

This sequence joins TRBV7-2 and TRBJ1-2, with a tentative D call TRBD1 (6 bases). V lost 11 bases and J lost 2, with 21 bases in between. This CDR3 region has 15 residues. Germline CDR1 SGHTA, CDR2 FQGNSA. The CDR3 region is CASPSARGSNYGYTF. The CDR3 coding sequence is TGTGCCTCACCTTCGGCCAGGGGATCCAACTATGGCTACACCTTC.

The genes are TRBV2 and TRBJ2-7, with D unclear. The ends were cut back, 4 bases at V and 3 bases at J, with 13 bases in the middle. The V gene's germline CDR1 is SNHLY and CDR2 FYNNEI. This CDR3 has 14 amino acids. CDR3 sequence: CASSVGKGGYEQYF. In nucleotides, the CDR3 is TGTGCCAGCAGTGTTGGGAAGGGTGGCTACGAGCAGTACTTC. Full variable domain (remainder filled in from reference TRBV2 and TRBJ2-7): EPEVTQTPSHQVTQMGQEVILRCVPISNHLYFYWYRQILGQKVEFLVSFYNNEISEKSEIFDDQFSVERPDGSNFTLKIRSTKLEDSAMYFCASSVGKGGYEQYFGPGTRLTVT.

In this sample, this clone turned up many times. The chain has TRBV6-1 and TRBJ1-2; 9 bases are shared with TRBD1. The germline gives CDR1 MNHNS, CDR2 SASEGT. The CDR3 spans 14 residues. Trimming took 3 bases from V and 10 from J; bases not matched to a gene: 9. The CDR3 here is CASSEFTGGVDYTF. In DNA form, the CDR3 reads TGTGCCAGCAGTGAGTTTACAGGGGGCGTTGACTACACCTTC.

This clone was picked up a small number of times. J is TRBJ2-2 and V is TRBV5-4; maybe TRBD2 (6 bases). Germline values: CDR1 SGHNT, CDR2 YYREEE (reference sequence). V was cut by 4 bases and J by 6 bases, with 16 bases left in between. The CDR3 loop spans 15 amino acids. CDR3 DNA sequence: TGTGCCAGCAGCCCCGGGACTTTCGACGCCGGGGAGCTGTTTTTT. Translation: CASSPGTFDAGELFF.

V and J are TRBV18 and TRBJ1-1; a weak D match, TRBD1 (5 bases). Per the germline V gene, CDR1 is KGHSH and CDR2 is LQKENI. The CDR3 sequence is 17 residues long. Between the trimmed V and J ends, which lost 3 bases and 2 bases, there was a span of 19 bases. The CDR3 sequence: CASSPSPSGTVNTEAFF. The CDR3 nucleotides are TGTGCCAGCTCACCCAGCCCCAGCGGGACGGTTAACACTGAAGCTTTCTTT.

The rearrangement joins TRBV2 to TRBJ2-1; 9 nucleotides match TRBD2. From germline, CDR1 is SNHLY and CDR2 FYNNEI. The CDR3 is 16 residues long. Trimming at V came to 11 bases and at J to 7 bases, leaving 18 bases not matched to a gene. The CDR3 reads CASTLRGAGGGNEQFF. In DNA form, the CDR3 reads TGTGCCTCAACCCTGAGGGGAGCGGGGGGCGGAAATGAGCAGTTCTTC.

As concerns this clone: Other DNA sequences in the same sample also yield this CDR3. The chain carries TRBV4-1 and TRBJ1-1, with 8 bases fitting TRBD1. CDR1 is MGHRA and CDR2 is YSYEKL in the germline V gene. This CDR3 contains 15 residues. J was trimmed by 7 bases and V by 1 base; bases with no gene match: 8. This CDR3 reads CASSQGGQGANEAFF. DNA of the CDR3: TGCGCCAGCAGCCAAGGTGGTCAGGGGGCGAATGAAGCTTTCTTT.